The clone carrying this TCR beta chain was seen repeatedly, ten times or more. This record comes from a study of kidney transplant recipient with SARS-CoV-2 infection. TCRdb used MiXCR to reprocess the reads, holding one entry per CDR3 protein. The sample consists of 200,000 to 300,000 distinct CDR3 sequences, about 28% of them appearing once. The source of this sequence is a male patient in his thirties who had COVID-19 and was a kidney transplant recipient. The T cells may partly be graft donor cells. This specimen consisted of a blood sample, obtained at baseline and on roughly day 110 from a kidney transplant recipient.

The CDR3 is CASSLGQGVKFVDEQYF. DNA of the CDR3: TGTGCCAGCAGTTTAGGACAGGGGGTTAAGTTCGTGGACGAGCAGTACTTC. The chain joins TRBV12-3 or TRBV12-4 to TRBJ2-7, with 9 bases that match TRBD1. The CDR3 totals 17 residues. V shed 1 base, J shed 5 bases, and the junction held 12 bases outside the gene matches.